This entry is about one T cell receptor beta chain. Its specificity is not known. Libraries were prepared by immunoSEQ multiplex PCR; TCRdb keeps only in-frame clonotypes and omits some of them. The sample lists about 250,000 clones, about 90% occurring once. The sample belongs to a study of cytomegalovirus exposure and HLA in healthy donors. Study observations and caveats: TCR sequences were mostly rare, though some public TCRs occurred in many donors. TCR beta chains numbering more than 150 were designated cytomegalovirus-associated.

V gave up 3 bases and J gave up 7 bases, with 13 bases separating them. Germline values: CDR1 SGHAT, CDR2 FQNNGV. The CDR3 spans 14 residues. This receptor was taken from a man younger than 30 in good health and CMV-seropositive. Material: PBMCs. The V call is TRBV11-2, the J call TRBJ2-1, with D perhaps matching TRBD1 or TRBD2 (5 bases each). In DNA form, the CDR3 reads TGTGCCAGCAGCTTGTCTGACTGGGGGAATGAGCAGTTCTTC. This encodes CASSLSDWGNEQFF.